The rows below give T cell receptor beta chains drawn from one sample of a study of OX40 agonist ivuxolimab in advanced cancers. Data came from immunoSEQ multiplex PCR; TCRdb stores just in-frame clones and leaves some out. Found here are approximately 70,000 clones, 86% of them singletons; the top ten hold about 2.7%. The material sequenced was CD4+ or CD8+ T cells sorted from blood, taken in a trial of the OX40 agonist ivuxolimab. These receptors originate from an adult with an advanced solid tumor such as melanoma, head and neck, liver or kidney cancer. Each CDR3 is given with its conserved first and last residue. Each record gives: J gene, clone size, V gene, D gene, CDR3 protein, CDR3 DNA. A D gene is named only where the DNA matches it firmly. A clone size is listed for some rows: how often the clone was seen (once, few, many), or a class if it is expanded.

J: TRBJ1-1
size: .
V: TRBV28
D: TRBD1
CDR3: CASSLDRVTEAFF
DNA: TGTGCCAGCAGTTTGGACAGGGTCACTGAAGCTTTCTTT

J: TRBJ2-5
size: .
V: TRBV5-4
D: TRBD2
CDR3: CASSNPTSGGARETQYF
DNA: TGTGCCAGCAGCAATCCGACTAGCGGGGGGGCCAGGGAGACCCAGTACTTC

J: TRBJ2-7
size: .
V: TRBV7-9
D: TRBD2
CDR3: CASSYGTSGVYEQYF
DNA: TGTGCCAGCAGCTATGGGACTAGCGGGGTCTACGAGCAGTACTTC

J: TRBJ2-3
size: .
V: TRBV2
D: .
CDR3: CASRGRDGPDTQYF
DNA: TGTGCCAGCAGAGGCAGGGATGGACCAGATACGCAGTATTTT

J: TRBJ2-5
size: .
V: TRBV6-1
D: TRBD1
CDR3: CASSDPSGQGRETQYF
DNA: TGTGCCAGCAGTGACCCGTCGGGACAGGGCCGGGAGACCCAGTACTTC

J: TRBJ2-1
size: .
V: TRBV28
D: .
CDR3: CASSPDSYNEQFF
DNA: TGTGCCAGCAGCCCCGACAGCTACAATGAGCAGTTCTTC

J: TRBJ1-6
size: .
V: TRBV2
D: TRBD1
CDR3: CASSVSGQANSPLHF
DNA: TGTGCCAGCAGTGTCTCAGGACAGGCAAATTCACCCCTCCACTTT

J: TRBJ1-6
size: .
V: TRBV7-2
D: .
CDR3: CASSLARTVNSPLHF
DNA: TGTGCCAGCAGCTTAGCGCGGACAGTCAATTCACCCCTCCACTTT

J: TRBJ2-5
size: .
V: TRBV25-1
D: TRBD1
CDR3: CASRPPNRGQETQYF
DNA: TGTGCCAGCAGACCACCCAACAGGGGCCAAGAGACCCAGTACTTC

J: TRBJ2-2
size: .
V: TRBV2
D: TRBD1
CDR3: CASSEAHRGPGELFF
DNA: TGTGCCAGCAGTGAAGCGCACAGGGGACCCGGGGAGCTGTTTTTT

J: TRBJ2-3
size: .
V: TRBV13
D: .
CDR3: CASSLGGAGDTQYF
DNA: TGTGCCAGCAGCTTAGGCGGGGCGGGAGATACGCAGTATTTT

J: TRBJ2-5
size: .
V: TRBV6-5
D: .
CDR3: CASSEIRETQYF
DNA: TGTGCCAGCAGTGAAATCCGGGAGACCCAGTACTTC

J: TRBJ1-2
size: few
V: TRBV28
D: .
CDR3: CASSFPTGNYGYTF
DNA: TGTGCCAGCAGCTTTCCGACGGGGAACTATGGCTACACCTTC

J: TRBJ1-1
size: .
V: TRBV10-3
D: .
CDR3: CAISDAAGRTVEAFF
DNA: TGTGCCATCAGTGATGCGGCAGGGAGGACGGTTGAAGCTTTCTTT

J: TRBJ1-1
size: .
V: TRBV18
D: TRBD1
CDR3: CASSPMTGDEAFF
DNA: TGTGCCAGCTCACCAATGACAGGGGATGAAGCTTTCTTT

J: TRBJ1-2
size: once
V: TRBV6-6
D: .
CDR3: CASSSPSRRGYGYTF
DNA: TGTGCCAGCAGTTCCCCCTCGCGCAGGGGTTATGGCTACACCTTC

J: TRBJ1-6
size: .
V: TRBV18
D: .
CDR3: CASSPRTATVSSPLHF
DNA: TGTGCCAGCTCCCCTCGGACAGCCACCGTTAGTTCACCCCTCCACTTT

J: TRBJ2-1
size: few
V: TRBV28
D: .
CDR3: CASSLSQITRAGEQFF
DNA: TGTGCCAGCAGTTTATCCCAGATTACCAGGGCAGGTGAGCAGTTCTTC

J: TRBJ2-7
size: .
V: TRBV28
D: TRBD1
CDR3: CASTQQGPSYEQYF
DNA: TGTGCCAGCACCCAACAGGGGCCATCCTACGAGCAGTACTTC

J: TRBJ1-6
size: .
V: TRBV5-1
D: TRBD1
CDR3: CASSYERTGGSPLHF
DNA: TGCGCCAGCAGTTACGAAAGGACAGGGGGGTCACCCCTCCACTTT

J: TRBJ1-5
size: .
V: TRBV28
D: .
CDR3: CASSFGGNQPQHF
DNA: TGTGCCAGCAGTTTTGGGGGGAATCAGCCCCAGCATTTT

J: TRBJ2-7
size: .
V: TRBV11-2
D: TRBD2
CDR3: CASSFSSGGLSVYEQYF
DNA: TGTGCCAGCAGCTTCAGTAGCGGGGGTCTAAGCGTCTACGAGCAGTACTTC

J: TRBJ2-2
size: once
V: TRBV5-1
D: .
CDR3: CASKEGTPGELFF
DNA: TGCGCCAGCAAGGAGGGGACTCCCGGGGAGCTGTTTTTT